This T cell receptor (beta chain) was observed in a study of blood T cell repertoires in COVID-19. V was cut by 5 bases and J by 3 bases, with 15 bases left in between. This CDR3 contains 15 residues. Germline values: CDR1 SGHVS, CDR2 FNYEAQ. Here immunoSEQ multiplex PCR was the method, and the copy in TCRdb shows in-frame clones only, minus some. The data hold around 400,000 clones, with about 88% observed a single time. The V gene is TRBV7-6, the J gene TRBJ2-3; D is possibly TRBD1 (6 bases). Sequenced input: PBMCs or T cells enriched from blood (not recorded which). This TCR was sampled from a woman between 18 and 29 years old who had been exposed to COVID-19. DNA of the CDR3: TGTGCCAGCAGCCCCAGGGGAGATTGGACAGATACGCAGTATTTT. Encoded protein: CASSPRGDWTDTQYF. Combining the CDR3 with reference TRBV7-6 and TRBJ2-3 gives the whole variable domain GAGVSQSPRYKVTKRGQDVALRCDPISGHVSLYWYRQALGQGPEFLTYFNYEAQQDKSGLPNDRFSAERPEGSISTLTIQRTEQRDSAMYRCASSPRGDWTDTQYFGPGTRLTVL.